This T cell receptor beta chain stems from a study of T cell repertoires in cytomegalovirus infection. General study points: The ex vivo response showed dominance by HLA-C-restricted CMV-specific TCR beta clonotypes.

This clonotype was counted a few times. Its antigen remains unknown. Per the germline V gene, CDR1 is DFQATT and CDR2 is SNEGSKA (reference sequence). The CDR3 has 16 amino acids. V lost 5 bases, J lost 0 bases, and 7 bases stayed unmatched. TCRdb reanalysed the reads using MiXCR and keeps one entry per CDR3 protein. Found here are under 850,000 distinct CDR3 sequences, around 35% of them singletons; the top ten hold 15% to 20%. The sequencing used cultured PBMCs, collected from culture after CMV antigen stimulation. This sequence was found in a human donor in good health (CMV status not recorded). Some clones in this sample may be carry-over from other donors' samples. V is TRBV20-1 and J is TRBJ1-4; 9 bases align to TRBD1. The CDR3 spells CSAGTGQGSTNEKLFF. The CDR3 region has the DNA TGCAGTGCTGGGACAGGGCAGGGGTCAACTAATGAAAAACTGTTTTTT.